Reported below is one T cell receptor (beta chain). It has no known antigen specificity. Qualities for individual bases were not recorded, and no much larger clone is one base off. The entire amount of isolated RNA was reverse transcribed using the High Capacity cDNA Reverse Transcription Kit, so the sequenced TCRB transcripts were expressed ones. Deep immunoSEQ sequencing was applied to naive, central memory and regulatory T cell samples, giving an average of around 3.8 million total reads per sample. Sorted cells were lysed in RLT buffer and RNA was extracted with DNase-treated RNeasy Micro or Mini kits, depending on cell number. To prevent cross-contamination, each cell subset was processed individually, whereas patient and healthy donor samples were processed jointly. Using the immunoSEQ multiplex PCR, TCRB sequences were amplified from cDNA into 87-bp fragments spanning the CDR3 region. The amplicons were sequenced using the Illumina HiSeq platform. The published analysis was carried out like this. Synthetic template baselines were used to correct PCR bias computationally, reads within Hamming distance 2 were collapsed together, and singletons that could not be merged were discarded. Reads were aligned to IMGT to assign V, D and J genes, CDR3 length, and insertions or deletions at six rearrangement sites. Within each subset, clonotype counts were normalized to the number of sorted cells before true diversity and Gini coefficients were calculated with the tcR R package. The overlap coefficient, calculated on TCRB nucleotide sequences, was used to measure repertoire sharing. Out-of-frame TCRB sequences from naive cells were analyzed as a proxy for the pre-selection repertoire. In its TCRdb copy, this immuneACCESS table keeps in-frame sequences only and misses some clones. Where compared with another copy, unresolved V genes explain less than half of these, and the others have no known cause. The V and J calls and clone size were taken over from that table, and D and trimming were inferred from the DNA. The sample table contains hundreds of thousands of clones; only one count was recorded for 10% to 15% of them. Under 0.02% of the sample goes to the ten largest clones.

CDR1 is given as LNHDA and CDR2 as SQIVND, both from the germline V gene (reference sequence). The germline V end is reduced by 7 bases and the J end by 0 bases; junction bases left unmatched: 6. From the cysteine through the phenylalanine, the CDR3 covers 15 amino acids. This entry keeps only the CDR3 DNA: 45 bases, framed from base 1. The data originate from a study of beta chain features in type 1 diabetes (dated by TCRdb to between 2018 and 2020). About the investigation overall: Mean age, gender distribution, total cell number and subset yield did not differ between patients and healthy donors. Naive and central memory subsets were obtained from all 30 or so donors, but regulatory and stem cell-like memory subsets were isolated from only 8 patients and about eight healthy donors. Across all samples, some 100,000,000 sorted cells were examined, and cell number per subset correlated strongly with RNA yield. The study compared the TCRB repertoires of sorted circulating CD4+ T cell subsets in recently diagnosed type 1 diabetes patients with those in matched healthy donors.

General study outcomes and caveats: Patients with type 1 diabetes made fewer insertions and deleted more nucleotides at VDJ recombination sites, implying thymic rearrangement abnormalities. Naive, central memory and regulatory TCRB repertoires appeared to be more alike among patients than among healthy donors. Because cDNA was sequenced instead of genomic DNA, activated cells with high expression could be over-represented, although the groups did not differ in activation or CD3 levels. Because the HLA sub-analyses included only small numbers of individuals, any influence of HLA type on TCRB rearrangement was left unresolved. PCR might favor shorter templates, but patient and control samples were amplified and corrected together, so any skew would affect both groups equally. Type 1 diabetes patients showed a moderate but significant shortening of TCRB CDR3 length in all four CD4+ subsets.

Each donor gave one peripheral blood draw, approximately 110 mL on average, collected into heparinised tubes. A BD FACSAria II was used to sort naive, central memory, regulatory and stem cell-like memory CD4+ T cells with a panel that included CD45RO, CCR7, CD25, CD127, CD95 and CD27. Every sorted population had a purity above 98%. PBMCs were isolated right away by Lymphoprep density gradient centrifugation and were stained directly, without culture. To minimize batch effects, samples were stained and sorted in pairs, one healthy donor with one patient per experiment. The sample comprised naive CD4+ T cells from blood. The cell subset or site label of this sample denotes: true naive CD4+ T cells. This sequence was found in a man younger than 30 in good health. The rearrangement joined TRBV19 to TRBJ1-3, and 7 junction bases match TRBD1. The nucleotide sequence is TGTGCCAGTACCCCGGGACAGCGCTCTGGAAACACCATATATTTT. It encodes CASTPGQRSGNTIYF.